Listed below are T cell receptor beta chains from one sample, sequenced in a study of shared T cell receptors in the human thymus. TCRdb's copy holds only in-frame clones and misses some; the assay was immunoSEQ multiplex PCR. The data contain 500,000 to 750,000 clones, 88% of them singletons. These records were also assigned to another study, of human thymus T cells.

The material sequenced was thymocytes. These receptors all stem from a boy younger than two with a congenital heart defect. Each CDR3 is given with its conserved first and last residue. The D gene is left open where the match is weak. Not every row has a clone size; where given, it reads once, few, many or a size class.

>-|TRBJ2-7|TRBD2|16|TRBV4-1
TGCGCCAGCAGCCAAGGCCTGACTAGCGGGCGCTACGAGCAGTACTTC
CASSQGLTSGRYEQYF
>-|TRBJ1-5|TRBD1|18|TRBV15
TGTGCCACCAGCAGAGATCGAAGGGTAACAGGGGCTTTTCAGCCCCAGCATTTT
CATSRDRRVTGAFQPQHF
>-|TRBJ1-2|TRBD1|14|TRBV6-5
TGTGCCAGCAGTAGGGACAGGAGTAACTATGGCTACACCTTC
CASSRDRSNYGYTF
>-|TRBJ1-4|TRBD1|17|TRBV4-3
TGCGCCAGCAGCCAAGGTACAGGGGATTTAGGTAATGAAAAACTGTTTTTT
CASSQGTGDLGNEKLFF
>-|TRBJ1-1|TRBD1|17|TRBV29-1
TGCAGGACCAGGGGGGTAAAAGGGGGGTGGTCAGACACTGAAGCTTTCTTT
CRTRGVKGGWSDTEAFF
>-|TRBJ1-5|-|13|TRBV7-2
TGTGCCAGCAGCCAACAGAGCAATCAGCCCCAGCATTTT
CASSQQSNQPQHF
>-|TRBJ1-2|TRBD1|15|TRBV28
TGTGCCAGCAGTCCCCCGGGACAGGGAAACTATGGCTACACCTTC
CASSPPGQGNYGYTF
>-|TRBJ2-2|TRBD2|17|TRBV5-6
TGTGCCAGCAGCCTAAGGGGGAGCGGGAGGAACACCGGGGAGCTGTTTTTT
CASSLRGSGRNTGELFF
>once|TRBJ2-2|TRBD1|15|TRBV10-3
TGTGCCATCAGCTCACAGGGGGAGTACACCGGGGAGCTGTTTTTT
CAISSQGEYTGELFF
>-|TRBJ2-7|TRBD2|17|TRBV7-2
TGTGCCAGCGACGAAACGGTGAGCGGGATGTCGGAGAACGAGCAGTACTTC
CASDETVSGMSENEQYF
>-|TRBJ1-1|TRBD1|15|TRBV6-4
TGTGCCAGCAGTACTTCAGGGGGCCGATGGACTGAAGCTTTCTTT
CASSTSGGRWTEAFF
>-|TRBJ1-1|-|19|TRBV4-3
TGCGCCAGCAGCCAAGAGCTGCCGTCGAGAGACAGGACGAACACTGAAGCTTTCTTT
CASSQELPSRDRTNTEAFF
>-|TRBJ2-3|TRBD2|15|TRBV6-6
TGTGCCAGCAGTTCCCTAGCGGGAGGGGCAGATACGCAGTATTTT
CASSSLAGGADTQYF
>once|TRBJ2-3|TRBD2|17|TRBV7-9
TGTGCCAGCAGCCCCGGGACTAGAGAGGAAACCAGCCGTACGCAGTATTTT
CASSPGTREETSRTQYF
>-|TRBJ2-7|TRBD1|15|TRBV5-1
TGCGCCAGCAGCACCGGACAGGGGGCCCCCTACGAGCAGTACTTC
CASSTGQGAPYEQYF
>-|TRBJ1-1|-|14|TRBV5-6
TGTGCCAGCAGCTTTACACAACAGGGATCTGAAGCTTTCTTT
CASSFTQQGSEAFF
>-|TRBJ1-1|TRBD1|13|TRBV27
TGTGCCAGCAGACGGGACAGGGGAACCGAAGCTTTCTTT
CASRRDRGTEAFF
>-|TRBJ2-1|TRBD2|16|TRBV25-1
TGTGCCAGCAGTGAATCGCGTCTAGCGGCCTACAATGAGCAGTTCTTC
CASSESRLAAYNEQFF
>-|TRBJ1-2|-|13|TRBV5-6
TGTGCCAGCAGCGCCTACGCCAACTATGGCTACACCTTC
CASSAYANYGYTF
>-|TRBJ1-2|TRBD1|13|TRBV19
TGTGCCAGTAGTTGGTACAGGGGTGGTGGCTACACCTTC
CASSWYRGGGYTF
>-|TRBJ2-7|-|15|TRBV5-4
TGTGCCAGCAGCTTCAGAGACCGGAGCTCCTACGAGCAGTACTTC
CASSFRDRSSYEQYF
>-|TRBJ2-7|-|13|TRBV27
TGTGCCAGCAGTTACCAACCTACCTACGAGCAGTACTTC
CASSYQPTYEQYF
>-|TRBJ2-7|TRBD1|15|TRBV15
TGTGCCACCAGCGGGGGGACAGGGGAAAACTACGAGCAGTACTTC
CATSGGTGENYEQYF
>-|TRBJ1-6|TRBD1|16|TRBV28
TGTGCCAGCAGTTTGACAGGGGAAGACTATAATTCACCCCTCCACTTT
CASSLTGEDYNSPLHF
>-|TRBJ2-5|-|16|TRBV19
TGTGCCAGTAGTGCCGCCACAACTAGCATTCAAGAGACCCAGTACTTC
CASSAATTSIQETQYF
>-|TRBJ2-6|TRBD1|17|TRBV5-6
TGTGCCAGCAGCTTACGACAGGGGGCTTCTGGGGCCAACGTCCTGACTTTC
CASSLRQGASGANVLTF
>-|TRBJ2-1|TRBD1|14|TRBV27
TGTGCCAGCAGTGGGGACAGGGACTACAATGAGCAGTTCTTC
CASSGDRDYNEQFF
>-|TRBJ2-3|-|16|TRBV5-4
TGTGCCAGCTCAAAACCGCCAAGCGAGAGCACAGATACGCAGTATTTT
CASSKPPSESTDTQYF
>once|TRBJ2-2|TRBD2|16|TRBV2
TGTGCCAGCAGGGATGGCGGCGGGGGGGACACCGGGGAGCTGTTTTTT
CASRDGGGGDTGELFF
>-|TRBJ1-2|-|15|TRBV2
TGTGCCAGCAGTGAGACAGGTTTAAGAGTCTATGGCTACACCTTC
CASSETGLRVYGYTF
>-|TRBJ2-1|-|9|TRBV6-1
TGTGCCAGCAGTGGGCAGCAGTTCTTC
CASSGQQFF
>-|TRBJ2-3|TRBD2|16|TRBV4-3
TGCGCCAGCAGCCAGGGACTAGCGGCTAGCACAGATACGCAGTATTTT
CASSQGLAASTDTQYF
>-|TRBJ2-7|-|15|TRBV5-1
TGCGCCAGCAGCTTGGTCCCCACAGGGCCCCGCGAGCAGTACTTC
CASSLVPTGPREQYF
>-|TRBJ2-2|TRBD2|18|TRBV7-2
TGTGCCAGCAGCTTAGCGCAGGGACTAGCGGTAGAGTCCGGGGAGCTGTTTTTT
CASSLAQGLAVESGELFF
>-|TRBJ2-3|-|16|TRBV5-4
TGTGCCAGCAGCTTGGGTACAGGGAACATCTATCATACGCAGTATTTT
CASSLGTGNIYHTQYF
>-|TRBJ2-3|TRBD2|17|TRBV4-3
TGCGCCAGCAGCCAAGAGCCCGGGACTAGCGGACACCATACGCAGTATTTT
CASSQEPGTSGHHTQYF
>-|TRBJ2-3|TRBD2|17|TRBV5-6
TGTGCCAGCAGACCCGGGACTAGCGGGAGCGGGACAGATACGCAGTATTTT
CASRPGTSGSGTDTQYF
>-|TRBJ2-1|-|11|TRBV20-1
TGCAGTGCGACCCTCAGGGGTGAGCAGTTCTTC
CSATLRGEQFF
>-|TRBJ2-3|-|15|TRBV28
TGTGCCAGCAGAGATATTTGGGGGCTCACAGATACGCAGTATTTT
CASRDIWGLTDTQYF
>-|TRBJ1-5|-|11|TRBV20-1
TGCAGTGCCACCGGGGATCAGCCCCAGCATTTT
CSATGDQPQHF
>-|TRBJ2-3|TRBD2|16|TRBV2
TGTGCCAGCAGTGACCTGCTAGCGGGAGGGGCAGATACGCAGTATTTT
CASSDLLAGGADTQYF
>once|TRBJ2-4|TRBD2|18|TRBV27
TGTGCCAGCAGTTCTAAGACTAGCGGGAGAGGGGGGATGGACATTCAGTACTTC
CASSSKTSGRGGMDIQYF
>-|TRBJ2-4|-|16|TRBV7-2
TGTGCCAGCAGCTCCTACACCTCCCCGGGGGAAAACATTCAGTACTTC
CASSSYTSPGENIQYF
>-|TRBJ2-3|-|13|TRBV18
TGTGCCAGCTCACCAGGGCTGGCAGATACGCAGTATTTT
CASSPGLADTQYF
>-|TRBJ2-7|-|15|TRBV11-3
TGTGCCAGCAGCTTAGGCGCGGGATTCTCCTACGAGCAGTACTTC
CASSLGAGFSYEQYF
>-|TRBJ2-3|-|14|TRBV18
TGTGCCAGCTCACCATCACAGGGCCCAGATACGCAGTATTTT
CASSPSQGPDTQYF
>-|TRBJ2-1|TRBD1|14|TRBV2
TGTGCCAGCAGTACAGGGGGCCAGATGGGGGAGCAGTTCTTC
CASSTGGQMGEQFF
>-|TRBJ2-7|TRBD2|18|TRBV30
TGTGCCTGGAGAGAGACAGGGGACCCGGGACTAGCGGGGGGCGAGCAGTACTTC
CAWRETGDPGLAGGEQYF
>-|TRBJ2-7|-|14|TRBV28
TGTGCCAGCAGTACCTCAGCGGGCTCCTACGAGCAGTACTTC
CASSTSAGSYEQYF
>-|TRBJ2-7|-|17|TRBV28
TGTGCCAGCAGGTTCAAGGCCTGGGGACACCTCTCCTACGAGCAGTACTTC
CASRFKAWGHLSYEQYF
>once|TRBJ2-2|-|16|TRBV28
TGTGCCAGCAGTTTTCGGGGAGATGGTTGCACCGGGGAGCTGTTTTTT
CASSFRGDGCTGELFF
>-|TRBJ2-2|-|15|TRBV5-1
TGCGCCAGCAGCCCTATAAAAGTGAACACCGGGGAGCTGTTTTTT
CASSPIKVNTGELFF
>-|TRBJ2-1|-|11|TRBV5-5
TGTGCCAGCGGCCCCCTACAGGAGCAGTTCTTC
CASGPLQEQFF
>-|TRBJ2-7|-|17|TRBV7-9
TGTGCCAGCAGCCCTTCGGGTCGGGTACCTTCTTCCTACGAGCAGTACTTC
CASSPSGRVPSSYEQYF
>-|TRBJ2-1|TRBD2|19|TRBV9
TGTGCCAGCAGCTCAACGCCTAGCGGGAGGCCAGGATCCTACAATGAGCAGTTCTTC
CASSSTPSGRPGSYNEQFF
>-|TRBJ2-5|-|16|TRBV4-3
TGCGCCAGCAGCCACCAGTTGACAGCTTTGCAAGAGACCCAGTACTTC
CASSHQLTALQETQYF
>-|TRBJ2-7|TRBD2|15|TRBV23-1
TGCGCCAGCAGTCAATCGGGGGGGTCCTTCTACGAGCAGTACTTC
CASSQSGGSFYEQYF
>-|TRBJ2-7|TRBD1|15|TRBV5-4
TGTGCCAGCAGCCTAAGACAGGGGGGTGGCTACGAGCAGTACTTC
CASSLRQGGGYEQYF
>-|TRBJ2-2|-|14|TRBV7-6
TGTGCCAGCAGCTTAGGCACAGACACCGGGGAGCTGTTTTTT
CASSLGTDTGELFF